Listed below are T cell receptor beta chains from one sample, sequenced in a study of CD8 T cells in ankylosing spondylitis. Each CDR3 protein gets one entry after TCRdb re-called the 5' RACE reads with MiXCR. The sample contains some 130,000 distinct CDR3 sequences, approximately 8.4% of which appear only once. What was sequenced was synovial fluid, either unsorted or a sorted T cell fraction (not recorded which). These receptors all stem from a male donor with ankylosing spondylitis. The CDR3 runs from the conserved cysteine through the conserved F or W. The order of the fields is clone size, J gene, D gene, V gene, CDR3 DNA, CDR3 protein. The D gene is left open where the match is weak. Clone sizes are given selectively: once, few, many, or a class where the clone is expanded.

>many|TRBJ1-1|.|TRBV5-1
TGCGCCAGCAGCTTGGACAGGCCAAACACTGAAGCTTTCTTT
CASSLDRPNTEAFF
>few|TRBJ2-7|TRBD1|TRBV7-2
TGTGCCAGCAGCGTTGCCGGGACAGGGAGCCACGAGCAGTACTTC
CASSVAGTGSHEQYF
>many|TRBJ1-5|TRBD1|TRBV2
TGTGCCAGCAACAGGGGAGGTCAGCCCCAGCATTTT
CASNRGGQPQHF
>few|TRBJ1-1|.|TRBV1
TGCACCAGCAGCCAAGCCGACAGGAGGGCTGAAGCTTTCTTT
CTSSQADRRAEAFF
>.|TRBJ1-5|.|TRBV5-4
TGTGCCAGCAGCTTCCAGGGTAGCAATCAGCCCCAGCATTTT
CASSFQGSNQPQHF
>.|TRBJ2-2|.|TRBV19
TGTGCCAGTAGTACTGGACAGCTAACCGGGGAGCTGTTTTTT
CASSTGQLTGELFF
>many|TRBJ1-5|.|TRBV7-2
TGTGCCAGCAGCTTAGCTCATCAGCCCCAGCATTTT
CASSLAHQPQHF
>.|TRBJ1-1|.|TRBV27
TGTGCCAGCCTTGCGGCTAACACTGAAGCTTTCTTT
CASLAANTEAFF
>.|TRBJ1-5|.|TRBV28
TGTGCCAGCAGTTACAACAGGAATCAGCCCCAGCATTTT
CASSYNRNQPQHF
>many|TRBJ1-1|TRBD1|TRBV7-2
TGTGCCAGCAGCTTAGGGCCAGGGGGTCCTGAAGCTTTCTTT
CASSLGPGGPEAFF
>.|TRBJ1-2|TRBD1|TRBV12-3/TRBV12-4
TGTGCCAGCAGATGGGACAGGGAACATGGCTACACCTTC
CASRWDREHGYTF
>large|TRBJ2-1|TRBD1|TRBV12-3/TRBV12-4
TGTGCCAGCAGTTTCCACGGGACAGGGTACAATGAGCAGTTCTTC
CASSFHGTGYNEQFF
>few|TRBJ1-3|TRBD1|TRBV20-1
TGCAGTGCAGTACGGACAGGCTCTGGAAACACCATATATTTT
CSAVRTGSGNTIYF
>many|TRBJ2-1|.|TRBV11-2
TGTGCCAGCAGCTTTCGAGTCGTAGGCTACAATGAGCAGTTCTTC
CASSFRVVGYNEQFF
>.|TRBJ2-3|.|TRBV6-5
TGTGCCAGCAGTTACGCCCTACTAGCAGATACGCAGTATTTT
CASSYALLADTQYF
>many|TRBJ2-7|.|TRBV20-1
TGCAGTGCTAGACCCCCTGGCGCGCAGTACTTC
CSARPPGAQYF
>.|TRBJ2-3|TRBD2|TRBV6-1
TGTGCCAGCAGGAACGGACTAGCGGCAGATACGCAGTATTTT
CASRNGLAADTQYF
>many|TRBJ1-2|.|TRBV28
TGTGCCAGCACCCTCTCTGGAGGGGTTGGCTACACCTTC
CASTLSGGVGYTF
>few|TRBJ1-1|.|TRBV7-8
TGTGCCAGCAGCCCGTGGAGGGCCCCGGGCCGAACTGAAGCTTTCTTT
CASSPWRAPGRTEAFF
>.|TRBJ2-1|.|TRBV29-1
TGCAGCGTTGATATGAGAGGGGAGATCTCCTACAATGAGCAGTTCTTC
CSVDMRGEISYNEQFF
>many|TRBJ1-6|.|TRBV2
TGTGCCAGCACCCGAGGCTCCTATAATTCACCCCTCCACTTT
CASTRGSYNSPLHF
>few|TRBJ2-7|TRBD2|TRBV5-1
TGCGCCAGCAGCCGGTTAGCGGGAGAGGGATACGAGCAGTACTTC
CASSRLAGEGYEQYF
>.|TRBJ2-3|TRBD1|TRBV27
TGTGCCAGCAGTATCTTACAGGGGGATACGCAGTATTTT
CASSILQGDTQYF
>.|TRBJ2-7|.|TRBV20-1
TGCAGTGCTATAAACCCGGCGGGGTTTTCCTACGAGCAGTACTTC
CSAINPAGFSYEQYF
>many|TRBJ2-7|TRBD1|TRBV29-1
TGCAGCGTGGGACAGACGCCCAATGACTTC
CSVGQTPNDF
>.|TRBJ2-3|.|TRBV7-2
TGTGCCAGCAGCTTAAAATTAACAGATACGCAGTATTTT
CASSLKLTDTQYF
>.|TRBJ1-4|.|TRBV9
TGTGCCAGCAGCGTAGGGCCGGTAACTAATGAAAAACTGTTTTTT
CASSVGPVTNEKLFF
>.|TRBJ1-1|.|TRBV24-1
TGTGCCACCAGTACAGGAATTGAAGCTTTCTTT
CATSTGIEAFF
>many|TRBJ2-3|TRBD1|TRBV7-2
TGTGCCAGCAGCCGCTCTGGACAGGCGAGCACAGATACGCAGTATTTT
CASSRSGQASTDTQYF
>many|TRBJ1-1|.|TRBV5-1
TGCGCCAGCAGCGTTCAACTTATGAACACTGAAGCTTTCTTT
CASSVQLMNTEAFF
>many|TRBJ1-5|.|TRBV6-1
TGTGCCAGCATAGAACATCCCGACAGGAGTCAGCCCCAGCATTTT
CASIEHPDRSQPQHF
>many|TRBJ2-3|.|TRBV10-3
TGTGCCATCGGGGGGATTAGCACAGATACGCAGTATTTT
CAIGGISTDTQYF
>few|TRBJ2-5|TRBD1|TRBV19
TGTGCCAGTACCCCGACAGGGATCATGAAGACCCAGTACTTC
CASTPTGIMKTQYF
>.|TRBJ2-7|.|TRBV10-3
TGTGCCATCAGCCTAACAGGCTACGAGCAGTACTTC
CAISLTGYEQYF
>many|TRBJ2-7|.|TRBV12-3/TRBV12-4
TGTGCCAGCAGTTTGCTCGGTACCTCCTACGAGCAGTACTTC
CASSLLGTSYEQYF
>many|TRBJ2-5|TRBD2|TRBV5-1
TGCGCCAGCGGCGGGATAGCGGGGGCCAGGGAGACCCAGTACTTC
CASGGIAGARETQYF
>many|TRBJ2-7|TRBD1|TRBV5-5
TGTGCCAGCAGCTCGGGACAGAGGTACTACGAGCAGTACTTC
CASSSGQRYYEQYF
>.|TRBJ2-1|TRBD2|TRBV9
TGTGCCAGCGGGAGGGACTACAATGAGCAGTTCTTC
CASGRDYNEQFF
>.|TRBJ2-6|TRBD1|TRBV7-2
TGTGCCAGCAGTCCCGGACAGGGGATCTCTGGGGCCAACGTCCTGACTTTC
CASSPGQGISGANVLTF
>.|TRBJ2-1|.|TRBV7-3
TGTGCCAGCAGCCGTACTTCCTCCTACACACAAGGGCAGTTCTTC
CASSRTSSYTQGQFF
>few|TRBJ1-2|TRBD1|TRBV3-1
TGTGCCAGCAGCCAAGCAGGGACAGACTATGGCTACACCTTC
CASSQAGTDYGYTF
>medium-sized|TRBJ2-5|.|TRBV4-3
TGCGCCAGCAGCCAATCCGCATCCTACCAAGAGACCCAGTACTTC
CASSQSASYQETQYF
>.|TRBJ2-6|TRBD1|TRBV4-3
TGCGCCAGCAGCCCCTGGACAGGGGCTGGGGCCAACGTCCTGACTTTC
CASSPWTGAGANVLTF
>many|TRBJ2-1|.|TRBV20-1
TGCAGTGCTATCGGGGGCAGCTACTCCTACAATGAGCAGTTCTTC
CSAIGGSYSYNEQFF
>many|TRBJ2-5|.|TRBV20-1
TGCAGTGCTAGAGATCCCAAGGGAGGAGAGACCCAGTACTTC
CSARDPKGGETQYF
>many|TRBJ2-1|.|TRBV28
TGTGCCAGCAGTCCACACCCGACTAGTGAGTGGTCCTACAATGAGCAGTTCTTC
CASSPHPTSEWSYNEQFF
>many|TRBJ2-7|.|TRBV4-3
TGCGCCAGCAGCCAAGTCGGCCAGGGAATCCACGAGCAGTACTTC
CASSQVGQGIHEQYF
>.|TRBJ1-2|.|TRBV20-1
TGCAGTGCTAGTCATCTGGGCAGGGATGGCTACACCTTC
CSASHLGRDGYTF
>many|TRBJ2-1|TRBD2|TRBV7-9
TGTGCCAGCAGCTTAGCCCTAGCGGGAACGTACAATGAGCAGTTCTTC
CASSLALAGTYNEQFF